This passage covers 20 T cell receptor beta chains from one sample sequenced in a study of T cell responses to AZD1222 COVID-19 vaccine (dated by TCRdb to about 2021). The time point tag for this specimen amounts to: baseline before first vaccination. Libraries were constructed by the immunoSEQ multiplex PCR assay. The clones in this table, taken by TCRdb from immuneACCESS, are in-frame only. Not every clone is retained; where verified, under half of the shortfall comes from an unresolved V gene, and the cause of the rest is unknown. This sample is represented by fewer than 90,000 clones; around nine tenths of them were singletons. The ten largest clones add up to about 11% of the sample. Source: peripheral blood, taken on day 0 of AZD1222 vaccination. Receptors were obtained from an adult in good health.

The genes are TRBV6-1 and TRBJ2-1; tentative D call: TRBD2 (6 bases). Looked up from germline, CDR1 is MNHNS and CDR2 is SASEGT. V lost 4 bases and J 9 bases, leaving 22 bases between the germline ends. CDR3 length: 16 amino acids. The CDR3 bases are TGTGCCAGCAGTGTTGGTCCAGTGGGGGGTAGGGGTGAGCAGTTCTTC. This gives the protein CASSVGPVGGRGEQFF.

The chain links TRBV27 to TRBJ2-4; 9 nucleotides line up with TRBD2. This CDR3 is built from 16 residues. Germline lookup yields CDR1 MNHEY and CDR2 SMNVEV (reference sequence). The J segment lost 7 bases and the V segment lost 4 bases, leaving 11 bases of the junction unmatched. The CDR3 spells CASSSLRREGFNIQYF. The CDR3 nucleotides are TGTGCCAGCAGTTCATTAAGGCGGGAGGGTTTTAACATTCAGTACTTC.

The chain links TRBV6-5 to TRBJ1-6; D unresolved. The CDR3 sequence is 13 residues long. The germline V and J ends were trimmed by 0 bases and 7 bases, with 4 bases remaining between them. In germline, CDR1 is MNHEY, CDR2 SVGAGI. CDR3 coding DNA: TGTGCCAGCAGTTACTCACTAAATTCACCCCTCCACTTT. This translates into CASSYSLNSPLHF.

This sequence joins TRBV24-1 and TRBJ1-4; 7 bases are a match to TRBD1. The CDR3 spans 14 residues. CDR1 and CDR2 from the germline V gene are KGHDR and SFDVKD. Trimming at V came to 7 bases and at J to 5 bases, leaving 6 bases not matched to a gene. CDR3: CATSPGTANEKLFF. The DNA for the CDR3 is TGTGCCACCAGCCCCGGGACAGCGAATGAAAAACTGTTTTTT.

J is TRBJ2-1 and V is TRBV18; 12 nucleotides line up with TRBD2. With 5 bases clipped from V and 5 bases from J, the junction kept 4 bases outside the gene matches. Germline V CDR1 and CDR2: KGHSH, LQKENI. CDR3 size: 15 residues. The CDR3 region is CASSTTSGRNNEQFF. CDR3 in DNA: TGTGCCAGCTCAACGACTAGCGGGAGAAACAATGAGCAGTTCTTC.

The chain has TRBV19 and TRBJ1-6; the match to TRBD1 covers 9 bases. CDR1 is LNHDA and CDR2 is SQIVND in the germline V gene (reference sequence). Trimming took 5 bases from V and 10 from J; bases not matched to a gene: 12. This CDR3 is built from 16 residues. CDR3 sequence (DNA): TGTGCCAGTAGTTCCGGGGACAGGGCAAGAGGCTCACCCCTCCACTTT. Encoded protein: CASSSGDRARGSPLHF.

This clone has a single count. The CDR3 region has the DNA TGTGCCAGCAGTACACCGGGACAGGGGTCTCAGGGGACCCAGTACTTC. It specifies CASSTPGQGSQGTQYF. This chain uses TRBV2 with TRBJ2-5; 10 positions match TRBD1. J was trimmed by 7 bases and V by 5 bases; bases with no gene match: 13. The CDR3 loop spans 16 amino acids. The germline gives CDR1 SNHLY, CDR2 FYNNEI.

The rearrangement joins TRBV15 to TRBJ1-2; TRBD1 agrees at 8 bases. The CDR3 is 15 amino acids. Germline CDR1 LNHNV, CDR2 YYDKDF (reference sequence). V was pared by 1 base and J by 1 base, with 2 bases of the junction left unmatched. CDR3 sequence: CATSRGTGFNYGYTF. In nucleotides, the CDR3 is TGTGCCACCAGCAGAGGGACAGGGTTTAACTATGGCTACACCTTC.

V and J are TRBV6-1 and TRBJ2-7; either TRBD1 or TRBD2 may supply D (6 bases each). Germline CDR1 and CDR2: MNHNS and SASEGT. The ends were cut back, 2 bases at V and 2 bases at J, with 19 bases in the middle. There are 17 residues in the CDR3. CDR3 loop: CASSERGWGTDAYEQYF. The CDR3 nucleotides read TGTGCCAGCAGTGAAAGGGGGTGGGGGACTGACGCCTACGAGCAGTACTTC.

This clone occurred once. This chain links TRBV5-6 with TRBJ1-4; 7 nucleotides line up with TRBD1. The germline V gene encodes CDR1 SGHDT and CDR2 YYEEEE. The J segment lost 8 bases and the V segment lost 4 bases, leaving 8 bases of the junction unmatched. This CDR3 is 14 amino acids long. Here the CDR3 DNA reads TGTGCCAGCAGCCCCGGGACAGTTAGGGAAAAACTGTTTTTT. Protein sequence: CASSPGTVREKLFF.

The chain recombines TRBV9 with TRBJ2-3, with 7 positions matching TRBD2. V was clipped by 10 bases and J by 6 bases; unmatched bases: 14. This CDR3 region has 14 residues. CDR1 SGDLS and CDR2 YYNGEE come from the germline V gene. CDR3 loop: CASRPPSGLDTQYF. The CDR3 nucleotides are TGTGCCTCTCGCCCCCCTAGCGGCCTTGATACGCAGTATTTT. Using reference TRBV9 and TRBJ2-3 for the parts outside the CDR3, the full variable domain is DSGVTQTPKHLITATGQRVTLRCSPRSGDLSVYWYQQSLDQGLQFLIQYYNGEERAKGNILERFSAQQFPDLHSELNLSSLELGDSALYFCASRPPSGLDTQYFGPGTRLTVL.

V is TRBV6-1 and J is TRBJ1-3; D unresolved. The CDR3 loop spans 12 amino acids. Trimming took off 8 bases at V and 0 bases at J, with 5 bases between the two ends. Germline lookup yields CDR1 MNHNS and CDR2 SASEGT. The CDR3 is CASQGSGNTIYF. The CDR3 region has the DNA TGTGCCAGCCAAGGCTCTGGAAACACCATATATTTT.

The chain employs TRBV19 and TRBJ1-3; the D gene is possibly TRBD1 (5 bases). The CDR3 loop spans 14 amino acids. V lost 2 bases, J lost 1 base, and 6 bases lay in between. Germline V CDR1 and CDR2: LNHDA, SQIVND (reference sequence). The CDR3 DNA is TGTGCCAGTAGTATATGGGGGTCTGGAAACACCATATATTTT. Protein product: CASSIWGSGNTIYF.

J is TRBJ1-1 and V is TRBV7-9; D possibly corresponds to TRBD1 (6 bases). CDR1 and CDR2 from the germline V gene are SEHNR and FQNEAQ (reference sequence). This CDR3 region has 13 residues. The V end lost 5 bases, the J end lost 11 bases, and 18 bases lay between the germline ends. The CDR3 region has the DNA TGTGCCAGCAGCCGCGGGGGCATATCGATCGCTTTCTTT. It translates to CASSRGGISIAFF.

This clone was detected a few times. The chain recombines TRBV6-5 with TRBJ2-1; D tentatively reads TRBD1 or TRBD2 (6 bases each). Germline values: CDR1 MNHEY, CDR2 SVGAGI. The CDR3 is 14 amino acids. V gave up 2 bases and J gave up 4 bases, with 9 bases separating them. CDR3 sequence reads: CASSYGGRYNEQFF. CDR3 DNA: TGTGCCAGCAGTTACGGGGGGCGGTACAATGAGCAGTTCTTC.

This rearrangement joins TRBV7-9 to TRBJ2-2; TRBD2 aligns across 8 bases. The CDR3 is 15 residues long. CDR1 and CDR2 (germline): SEHNR, FQNEAQ (reference sequence). J gave up 3 bases and V 2 bases, and 2 bases lay outside the gene matches. The CDR3 bases are TGTGCCAGCAGCTTACCGGGAGGGGACACCGGGGAGCTGTTTTTT. Its translation is CASSLPGGDTGELFF.

This rearrangement joins TRBV3-1 (or the pseudogene TRBV3-2) to TRBJ1-2; TRBD1 matches 10 bases. Germline V CDR1 and CDR2: LGHDT, YNNKEL (reference sequence). The CDR3 has 18 amino acids. The V gene end was trimmed by 1 base and the J gene end by 1 base; junction bases not matched to a gene: 9. The CDR3 coding sequence is TGTGCCAGCAGCCAAGTGCTCCCCGGGACAGGGGTTAACTATGGCTACACCTTC. Translation gives CASSQVLPGTGVNYGYTF.

The chain combines TRBV7-9 with TRBJ2-1; 8 positions match TRBD2. Germline lookup yields CDR1 SEHNR and CDR2 FQNEAQ (reference sequence). The J segment lost 4 bases and the V segment lost 2 bases, leaving 4 bases of the junction unmatched. The CDR3 length is 15 residues. CDR3 sequence reads: CASSLPAGAYNEQFF. CDR3 nucleotide sequence: TGTGCCAGCAGCTTACCAGCGGGAGCGTACAATGAGCAGTTCTTC.

This rearrangement joins TRBV2 to TRBJ2-1; tentative D call: TRBD2 (5 bases). CDR1 is SNHLY, CDR2 FYNNEI, per germline. The CDR3 contains 13 residues. Trimming pared 7 bases from V and 6 bases from J, leaving 13 bases between. Written as DNA, the CDR3 is TGTGCCAGCACGGCCAATCGGGGCAATGAGCAGTTCTTC. Residues: CASTANRGNEQFF.

V usage is TRBV28 and J usage is TRBJ1-1; TRBD1 might be the D (5 bases). CDR1 and CDR2 from the germline V gene are MDHEN and SYDVKM. The CDR3 has 13 amino acids. V was cut by 5 bases and J by 5 bases, with 12 bases left in between. The CDR3 loop is CASSQGERTEAFF. The DNA for the CDR3 is TGTGCCAGCAGTCAGGGTGAAAGAACTGAAGCTTTCTTT.